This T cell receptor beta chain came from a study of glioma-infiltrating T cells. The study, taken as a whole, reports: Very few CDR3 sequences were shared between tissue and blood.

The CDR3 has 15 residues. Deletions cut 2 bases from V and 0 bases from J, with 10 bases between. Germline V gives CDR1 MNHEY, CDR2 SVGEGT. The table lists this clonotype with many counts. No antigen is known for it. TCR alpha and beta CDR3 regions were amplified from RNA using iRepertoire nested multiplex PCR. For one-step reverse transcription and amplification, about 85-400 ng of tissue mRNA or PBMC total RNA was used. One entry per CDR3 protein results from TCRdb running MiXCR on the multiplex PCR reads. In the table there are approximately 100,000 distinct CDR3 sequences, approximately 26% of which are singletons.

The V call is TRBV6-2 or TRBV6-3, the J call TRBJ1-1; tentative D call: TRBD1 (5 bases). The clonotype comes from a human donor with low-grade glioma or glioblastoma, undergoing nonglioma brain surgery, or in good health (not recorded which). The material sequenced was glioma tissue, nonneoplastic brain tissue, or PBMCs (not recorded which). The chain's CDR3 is CASSYLGAMNTEAFF. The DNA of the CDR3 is TGTGCCAGCAGTTACCTCGGGGCAATGAACACTGAAGCTTTCTTT.